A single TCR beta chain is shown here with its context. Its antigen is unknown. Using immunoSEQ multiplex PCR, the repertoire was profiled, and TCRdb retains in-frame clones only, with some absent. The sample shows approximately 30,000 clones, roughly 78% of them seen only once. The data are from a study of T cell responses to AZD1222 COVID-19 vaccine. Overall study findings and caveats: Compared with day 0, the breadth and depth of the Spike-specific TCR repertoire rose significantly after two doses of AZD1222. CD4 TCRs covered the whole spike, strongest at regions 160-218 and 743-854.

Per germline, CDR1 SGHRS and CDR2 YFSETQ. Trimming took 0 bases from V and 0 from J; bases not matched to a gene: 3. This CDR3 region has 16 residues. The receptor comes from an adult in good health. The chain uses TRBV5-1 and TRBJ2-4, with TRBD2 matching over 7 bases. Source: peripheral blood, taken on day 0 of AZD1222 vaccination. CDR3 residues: CASSLASGIAKNIQYF. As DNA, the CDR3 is TGCGCCAGCAGCTTGGCTAGCGGAATAGCCAAAAACATTCAGTACTTC.